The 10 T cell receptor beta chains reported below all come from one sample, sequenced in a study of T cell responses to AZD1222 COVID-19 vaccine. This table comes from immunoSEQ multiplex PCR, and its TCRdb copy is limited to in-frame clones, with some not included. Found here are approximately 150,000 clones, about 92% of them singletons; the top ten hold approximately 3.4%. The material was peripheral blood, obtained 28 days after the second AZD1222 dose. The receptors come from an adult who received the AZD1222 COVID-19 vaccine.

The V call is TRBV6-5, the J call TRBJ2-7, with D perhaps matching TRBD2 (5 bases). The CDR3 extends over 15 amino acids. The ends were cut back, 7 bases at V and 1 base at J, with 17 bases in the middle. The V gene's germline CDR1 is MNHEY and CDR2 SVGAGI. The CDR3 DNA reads TGTGCCAGCAACAAGAATGGGAGACCGTCCTACGAGCAGTACTTC. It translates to CASNKNGRPSYEQYF.

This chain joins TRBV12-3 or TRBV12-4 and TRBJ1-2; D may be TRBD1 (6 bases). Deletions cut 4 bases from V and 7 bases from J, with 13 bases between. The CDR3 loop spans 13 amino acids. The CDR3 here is CASSSRTEGGYTF. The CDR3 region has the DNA TGTGCCAGCAGTTCTAGGACAGAGGGTGGCTACACCTTC.

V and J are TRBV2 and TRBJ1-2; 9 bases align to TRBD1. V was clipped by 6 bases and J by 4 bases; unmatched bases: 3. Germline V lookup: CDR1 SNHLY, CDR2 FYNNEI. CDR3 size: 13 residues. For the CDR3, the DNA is TGTGCCAGCAGAGGGACAGGGATCTATGGCTACACCTTC. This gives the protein CASRGTGIYGYTF.

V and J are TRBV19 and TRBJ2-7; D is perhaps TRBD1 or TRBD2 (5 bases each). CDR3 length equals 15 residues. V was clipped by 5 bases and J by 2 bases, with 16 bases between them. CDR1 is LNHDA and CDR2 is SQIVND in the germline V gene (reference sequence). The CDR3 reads CASSPMGESPYEQYF. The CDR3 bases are TGTGCCAGTAGTCCGATGGGGGAGTCCCCCTACGAGCAGTACTTC.

The CDR3 coding sequence is TGTGCCAGCAGTTACCCGGGACAGATTGACTATGGCTACACCTTC. Amino acid sequence: CASSYPGQIDYGYTF. This sequence joins TRBV6-5 and TRBJ1-2; the match to TRBD1 covers 7 bases. Germline values: CDR1 MNHEY, CDR2 SVGAGI. CDR3 length equals 15 residues. V gave up 2 bases and J gave up 3 bases; unmatched junction bases: 6.

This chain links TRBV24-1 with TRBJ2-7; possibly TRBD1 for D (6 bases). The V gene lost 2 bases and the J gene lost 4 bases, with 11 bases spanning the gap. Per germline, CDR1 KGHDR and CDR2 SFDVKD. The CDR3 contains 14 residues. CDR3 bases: TGTGCCACCAGTGATTCCGACAGGCCGTACGAGCAGTACTTC. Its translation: CATSDSDRPYEQYF.

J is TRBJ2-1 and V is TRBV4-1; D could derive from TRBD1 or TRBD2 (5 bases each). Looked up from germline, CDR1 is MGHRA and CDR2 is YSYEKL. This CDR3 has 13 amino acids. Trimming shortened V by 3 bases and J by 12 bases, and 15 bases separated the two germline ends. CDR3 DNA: TGCGCCAGCAGCCATCCCGGGGCAGGGATGCAGTTCTTC. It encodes CASSHPGAGMQFF.

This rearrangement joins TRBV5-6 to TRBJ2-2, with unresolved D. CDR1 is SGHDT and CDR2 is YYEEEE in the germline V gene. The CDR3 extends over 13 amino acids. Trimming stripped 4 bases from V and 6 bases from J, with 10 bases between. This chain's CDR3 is CASSRRWSGELFF. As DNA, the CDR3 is TGTGCCAGCAGCCGTAGGTGGTCCGGGGAGCTGTTTTTT.

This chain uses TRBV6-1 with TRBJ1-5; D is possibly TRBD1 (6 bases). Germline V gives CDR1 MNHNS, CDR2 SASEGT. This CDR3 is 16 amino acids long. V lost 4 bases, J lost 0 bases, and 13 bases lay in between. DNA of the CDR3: TGTGCCAGCAGTGCCGGACAGTTTTATAGCAATCAGCCCCAGCATTTT. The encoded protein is CASSAGQFYSNQPQHF.

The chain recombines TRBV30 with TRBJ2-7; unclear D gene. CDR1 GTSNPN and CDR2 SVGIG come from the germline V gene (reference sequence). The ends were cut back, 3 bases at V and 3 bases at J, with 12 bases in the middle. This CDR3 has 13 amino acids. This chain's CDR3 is CAWSLGSFYEQYF. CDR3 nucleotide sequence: TGTGCCTGGAGCCTGGGAAGTTTCTACGAGCAGTACTTC.